This T cell receptor beta chain was captured by sequencing in a study of CD8+ T cells in alopecia areata. Overall study: The drug, oral tofacitinib, was given to treated patients at 5 to 10 mg twice daily. Patients given treatment had severity scored by the percentage of scalp area affected. Findings and limits, study-wide: Tofacitinib produced a significant decrease in scalp clonality and in expanded CD8+ clones among the top 100.

RNA was extracted and reverse transcribed into cDNA as the sequencing template. Clones were sequenced by immunoSEQ multiplex PCR, and TCRdb holds only the in-frame ones, with some missing. The sample includes about 150,000 clones, 54% of them seen just once. The CDR3 has 13 residues. V lost 8 bases to trimming and J lost 0 bases, with 10 bases between them. Germline V lookup: CDR1 MNHEY, CDR2 SMNVEV (reference sequence). Treatment here: oral pan-JAK inhibitor, 5-10 mg twice daily. CD4+ and CD8+ T cells were sorted from PBMCs. In this sample, this clone turned up a few times. Its specificity is not known.

This chain joins TRBV27 and TRBJ1-1; weak D call: TRBD1 (5 bases). Sequencing was performed on CD8+ T cells sorted from blood, taken at week 4, from a patient treated with tofacitinib. The sequence was collected from a human donor with alopecia areata. The CDR3: CASQDNLNTEAFF. In DNA form, the CDR3 reads TGTGCCAGCCAGGACAACCTGAACACTGAAGCTTTCTTT.